The source of this TCR beta chain is a study of post-analysis software for immune sequencing data. The TCR beta cDNA libraries contained unique molecular identifiers. Yield was about 500,000 cDNA molecules from around 1 to 10 million T cells. TCRdb called the PCR reads again in MiXCR, with one record for every CDR3 protein. The sample consists of about 180,000 distinct CDR3 sequences, approximately 28% of them appearing once. About this clonotype: Antigen: not known. Being one base from a much bigger clone, this may be a read error.

Study-wide points: Under the F measure, samples that were prepared in one batch clustered strongly together. Among roughly five TRBV segments more frequent in patients than controls were TRBV5-6, TRBV5-1 and TRBV20-1. Versus controls, multiple sclerosis patients showed significantly lower diversity (normalized Chao1).

The CDR3 is 14 amino acids. The germline gives CDR1 SGHRS, CDR2 YFSETQ. The TCR sequence derives from a girl between 5 and 17 years old with multiple sclerosis. Sequencing was carried out using blood. J is TRBJ2-1 and V is TRBV5-1, with TRBD2 matching 8 bases. The CDR3 loop is CACSFTSGNNEQFF. The CDR3 DNA reads TGCGCCTGCAGCTTCACTAGCGGTAACAATGAGCAGTTCTTC. Supplemented by reference TRBV5-1 and TRBJ2-1, the full variable domain reads KAGVTQTPRYLIKTRGQQVTLSCSPISGHRSVSWYQQTPGQGLQFLFEYFSETQRNKGNFPGRFSGRQFSNSRSEMNVSTLELGDSALYLCACSFTSGNNEQFFGPGTRLTVL.